The rows below give T cell receptor beta chains drawn from one sample of a study of T-cell reconstitution after alpha-beta-depleted transplantation in children. One entry per CDR3 protein, called by TCRdb with MiXCR from the PCR reads. The sample holds fewer than 150,000 distinct CDR3 sequences, about 21% seen once. The starting material was PBMCs, mostly from graft donor cells, obtained 180 days after TCRalphabeta/CD19-depleted stem cell transplant. The receptors stem from a male patient aged 2-10 years who had a stem cell transplant for chronic granulomatous disease, so the T cells may come from the graft donor. Both conserved end residues are part of each CDR3. Each record gives: CDR3 length, D gene, J gene, V gene, clone size, CDR3 DNA, CDR3 protein. D genes are given only for firm matches. Size values are once, few and many counts, or a class for expanded clones, and some rows have none.

12	TRBD2	TRBJ2-7	TRBV29-1	few	TGCAGCGGGGGCGGGAGTCCTTACGAGCAGTACTTC	CSGGGSPYEQYF
12	NA	TRBJ1-1	TRBV5-1	NA	TGCGCCAGCAGCTTGGAGAGATTTGAAGCTTTCTTT	CASSLERFEAFF
20	TRBD2	TRBJ2-2	TRBV12-3/TRBV12-4	few	TGTGCCAGCAGCTCTCCCGGTGGACTAGCGGGGAGTACGAACACCGGGGAGCTGTTTTTT	CASSSPGGLAGSTNTGELFF
13	NA	TRBJ1-5	TRBV7-8	many	TGTGCCAGCAGCTTACAAAGCAATCAGCCCCAGCATTTT	CASSLQSNQPQHF
11	TRBD1	TRBJ1-1	TRBV12-3/TRBV12-4	many	TGTGCCAGCAGACAGGGGTTTATGGCTTTCTTT	CASRQGFMAFF
14	NA	TRBJ2-7	TRBV11-2	few	TGTGCCAGCAGCTTAATAGGACAGCTCTACGAGCAGTACTTC	CASSLIGQLYEQYF
13	NA	TRBJ2-5	TRBV7-9	NA	TGTGCCAGCAGCACCACAGGGCCCGAGACCCAGTACTTC	CASSTTGPETQYF
16	NA	TRBJ2-1	TRBV4-1	NA	TGCGCCAGCAGCCAAGACTCCTCGTCCATAAGGAATGAGCAGTTCTTC	CASSQDSSSIRNEQFF
12	NA	TRBJ2-7	TRBV29-1	many	TGCAGCGTTACTGGACCGGGTTTTGAGCAGTACTTC	CSVTGPGFEQYF
12	NA	TRBJ1-1	TRBV5-1	many	TGCGCCAGCAGCTCGGCCACCACTGAAGCTTTCTTT	CASSSATTEAFF
19	TRBD2	TRBJ2-2	TRBV4-1	NA	TGCGCCAGCAGCCAAACGGAGACTAGCGGGGGCCGGGACACCGGGGAGCTGTTTTTT	CASSQTETSGGRDTGELFF
17	TRBD2	TRBJ2-1	TRBV4-3	NA	TGCGCCAGCAGCCAAGAGGCCCTAGCGGGAGTGGTAAATGAGCAGTTCTTC	CASSQEALAGVVNEQFF
14	TRBD2	TRBJ2-3	TRBV20-1	many	TGCAGTGCTAGAGACGGACTAGGCACAGATACGCAGTATTTT	CSARDGLGTDTQYF
14	NA	TRBJ2-7	TRBV20-1	few	TGCAGTGCTAGAAGGGGGGAGAATAGCTACGAGCAGTACTTC	CSARRGENSYEQYF
17	TRBD1	TRBJ1-1	TRBV6-2/TRBV6-3	many	TGTGCCAGCAGTTACTCGAGTAGGGACAGGGGATTGACTGAAGCTTTCTTT	CASSYSSRDRGLTEAFF
17	TRBD1	TRBJ1-1	TRBV15	NA	TGTGCCACCAGCAGATTACACGACAGGGTTGTTTTCACTGAAGCTTTCTTT	CATSRLHDRVVFTEAFF
17	NA	TRBJ2-7	TRBV21-1	NA	TGTGCCAGCAGCAACGTTTTCTCTAGAGCGAGGGAGTCCGAGCAGTACTTC	CASSNVFSRARESEQYF
14	NA	TRBJ2-1	TRBV20-1	NA	TGCAGTGTTCATCCCTCTTCAAACTACAATGAGCAGTTCTTC	CSVHPSSNYNEQFF
16	TRBD2	TRBJ2-3	TRBV5-1	NA	TGCGCCAGCAGCCTCGGACTAGCGGGGGGGGCAGATACGCAGTATTTT	CASSLGLAGGADTQYF
15	TRBD2	TRBJ2-7	TRBV4-2	NA	TGTGCCAGCAGCCAAGCAACTAGCGGTTCTTACGAGCAGTACTTC	CASSQATSGSYEQYF
14	TRBD1	TRBJ2-7	TRBV18	once	TGTGCCAGCTCACAATGGACAGGGAGTTACGAGCAGTACTTC	CASSQWTGSYEQYF
15	NA	TRBJ2-7	TRBV28	NA	TGTGCCATACTGACCTCCTCCGTGGGATCCTACGAGCAGTACTTC	CAILTSSVGSYEQYF
15	TRBD2	TRBJ2-7	TRBV15	many	TGTGCCACCAGCAGAGAGCGGGAGGGCCTCAACGAGCAGTACTTC	CATSREREGLNEQYF
15	TRBD2	TRBJ2-1	TRBV20-1	many	TGCAGTGCTAGAGATGTGGCGGGGGGTCGCAATGAGCAGTTCTTC	CSARDVAGGRNEQFF
13	NA	TRBJ2-7	TRBV15	many	TGTGCCACCAGCAGAGATTGGGGCGGCGAGCAGTACTTC	CATSRDWGGEQYF
16	NA	TRBJ2-5	TRBV28	NA	TGTGCCAGCACCCACCGCTCGCCAGGGGTCCCAGAGACCCAGTACTTC	CASTHRSPGVPETQYF
18	TRBD2	TRBJ2-1	TRBV6-1	once	TGTGCCAGCAGTGAAGACAGCCTACTAGCGGGACGATACAATGAGCAGTTCTTC	CASSEDSLLAGRYNEQFF
13	NA	TRBJ1-2	TRBV5-1	few	TGCGCCAGCAGCTTGTTGGGTAGCGATAACTACACCTTC	CASSLLGSDNYTF
13	NA	TRBJ1-3	TRBV29-1	many	TGCAGCGTTGTTACAGGCTCTGGAAACACCATATATTTT	CSVVTGSGNTIYF
15	TRBD2	TRBJ2-3	TRBV12-3/TRBV12-4	NA	TGTGCCAGCAGTGGGGGGGGGACGCGGGACTCCTCGCAGTATTTT	CASSGGGTRDSSQYF
11	NA	TRBJ1-1	TRBV29-1	NA	TGCAGCGTTGCGGTGAACACTGAAGCTTTCTTT	CSVAVNTEAFF
16	TRBD2	TRBJ2-1	TRBV16	NA	TGTGCCAGCAGCCAGTCACTAGCGGGAGGGTCCGATGAGCAGTTCTTC	CASSQSLAGGSDEQFF
15	NA	TRBJ2-2	TRBV5-1	few	TGCGCCAGCAGCTTGATCACAATTAACACCGGGGAGCTGTTTTTT	CASSLITINTGELFF
15	NA	TRBJ1-5	TRBV7-8	NA	TGTGCCAGCAGCTACAGGGAGGGGATCAATCAGCCCCAGCATTTT	CASSYREGINQPQHF
14	TRBD1	TRBJ1-3	TRBV20-1	few	TGCAGTGCTCAGGACAGGGGGCTGGGAAACACCATATATTTT	CSAQDRGLGNTIYF
14	NA	TRBJ1-4	TRBV20-1	few	TGCAGTGCTGCCGGGACACCTTCTAATGAAAAACTGTTTTTT	CSAAGTPSNEKLFF
16	TRBD2	TRBJ2-7	TRBV7-2	many	TGTGCCAGCAAAGAACGGACTAGCCTTTTCCCCTACGAGCAGTACTTC	CASKERTSLFPYEQYF
13	NA	TRBJ1-1	TRBV19	few	TGTGCCAGCCCCCACCCGGCGAACACTGAAGCTTTCTTT	CASPHPANTEAFF
14	NA	TRBJ2-7	TRBV9	NA	TGTGCCAGCAGCGTAGACGGGGGATCCTACGAGCAGTACTTC	CASSVDGGSYEQYF
13	NA	TRBJ1-5	TRBV4-3	many	TGCGCCAGCAGCCAGGACCGACGTTTCCCCCAGCATTTT	CASSQDRRFPQHF
13	NA	TRBJ1-2	TRBV27	NA	TGTGCCAGCAGTTTAGATAGGGGTGGGGGCTACACCTTC	CASSLDRGGGYTF
17	TRBD2	TRBJ2-2	TRBV7-2	many	TGTGCCAGCAGCTCCAGCAGACTAGCGGGAGTTACCGGGGAGCTGTTTTTT	CASSSSRLAGVTGELFF